A selection of T cell receptor beta chains follows, all from one sample in a study of cytomegalovirus exposure and HLA in healthy donors. Sequencing used immunoSEQ multiplex PCR; TCRdb keeps in-frame clones, though not all of them. This sample has about 140,000 clones; about 66% occur once, and the top ten carry around 1.8%. The sample was PBMCs. The receptors stem from a male donor in good health and CMV-seronegative. CDR3s include the opening cysteine and the closing phenylalanine or tryptophan. The D gene is left open where the match is weak. Where a row states a size, it is once, few, many or the class of an expanded clone; other rows omit it.

J gene: TRBJ2-5; CDR3 length: 15; V gene: TRBV19; D gene: TRBD1; clone size: .; CDR3 protein: CASSSSPQGWETQYF; CDR3 DNA: TGTGCCAGTAGTTCAAGCCCACAGGGGTGGGAGACCCAGTACTTC
J gene: TRBJ2-1; CDR3 length: 16; V gene: TRBV11-3; D gene: TRBD1; clone size: few; CDR3 protein: CASSLRAGQGKYEQFF; CDR3 DNA: TGTGCCAGCAGCTTACGCGCGGGACAGGGAAAGTATGAGCAGTTCTTC
J gene: TRBJ1-6; CDR3 length: 15; V gene: TRBV14; D gene: .; clone size: few; CDR3 protein: CASSVQIRGNSPLHF; CDR3 DNA: TGTGCCAGCAGCGTTCAGATTAGGGGTAATTCACCCCTCCACTTT
J gene: TRBJ1-2; CDR3 length: 12; V gene: TRBV6-5; D gene: .; clone size: .; CDR3 protein: CASVAPPYGYTF; CDR3 DNA: TGTGCCAGCGTAGCCCCGCCATATGGCTACACCTTC
J gene: TRBJ1-1; CDR3 length: 13; V gene: TRBV11-2; D gene: TRBD1; clone size: .; CDR3 protein: CASRDQGGTEAFF; CDR3 DNA: TGTGCCAGCAGGGATCAGGGGGGCACTGAAGCTTTCTTT
J gene: TRBJ2-5; CDR3 length: 14; V gene: TRBV11-3; D gene: .; clone size: few; CDR3 protein: CASSLAGVEETQYF; CDR3 DNA: TGTGCCAGCAGCTTAGCCGGGGTGGAAGAGACCCAGTACTTC
J gene: TRBJ1-4; CDR3 length: 16; V gene: TRBV5-1; D gene: .; clone size: .; CDR3 protein: CASSLQGQATNEKLFF; CDR3 DNA: TGCGCCAGCAGCTTGCAGGGCCAGGCCACTAATGAAAAACTGTTTTTT
J gene: TRBJ1-1; CDR3 length: 14; V gene: TRBV6-1; D gene: .; clone size: .; CDR3 protein: CASSEANKNTEAFF; CDR3 DNA: TGTGCCAGCAGTGAAGCAAACAAGAACACTGAAGCTTTCTTT
J gene: TRBJ2-7; CDR3 length: 14; V gene: TRBV9; D gene: TRBD1; clone size: .; CDR3 protein: CASSVEAGGGEQYF; CDR3 DNA: TGTGCCAGCAGCGTAGAGGCAGGGGGCGGCGAGCAGTACTTC
J gene: TRBJ2-7; CDR3 length: 16; V gene: TRBV7-2; D gene: TRBD2; clone size: few; CDR3 protein: CASSLGPAGGSTEQYF; CDR3 DNA: TGTGCCAGCAGCTTAGGTCCAGCGGGGGGGTCGACCGAGCAGTACTTC
J gene: TRBJ2-1; CDR3 length: 15; V gene: TRBV7-2; D gene: .; clone size: once; CDR3 protein: CASSLAGGLYNEQFF; CDR3 DNA: TGTGCCAGCAGCTTAGCGGGGGGGCTATACAATGAGCAGTTCTTC
J gene: TRBJ2-1; CDR3 length: 18; V gene: TRBV7-3; D gene: .; clone size: few; CDR3 protein: CASSPGGWGRGSKNEQFF; CDR3 DNA: TGTGCCAGCAGCCCCGGCGGGTGGGGGCGGGGGAGCAAAAATGAGCAGTTCTTC
J gene: TRBJ1-2; CDR3 length: 16; V gene: TRBV25-1; D gene: .; clone size: .; CDR3 protein: CASSGYPGQGGYGYTF; CDR3 DNA: TGTGCCAGCAGTGGGTACCCGGGACAAGGGGGCTATGGCTACACCTTC
J gene: TRBJ1-1; CDR3 length: 16; V gene: TRBV7-8; D gene: .; clone size: .; CDR3 protein: CASSIHWGHVNTEAFF; CDR3 DNA: TGTGCCAGCAGCATCCATTGGGGACACGTGAACACTGAAGCTTTCTTT
J gene: TRBJ1-1; CDR3 length: 14; V gene: TRBV29-1; D gene: .; clone size: .; CDR3 protein: CSVAAGDMNTEAFF; CDR3 DNA: TGCAGCGTTGCAGCAGGGGACATGAACACTGAAGCTTTCTTT
J gene: TRBJ2-3; CDR3 length: 16; V gene: TRBV7-9; D gene: TRBD2; clone size: .; CDR3 protein: CASSSTSGGGTDTQYF; CDR3 DNA: TGTGCCAGCAGCTCTACTAGCGGGGGTGGTACAGATACGCAGTATTTT
J gene: TRBJ2-7; CDR3 length: 17; V gene: TRBV11-2; D gene: .; clone size: once; CDR3 protein: CASSFLAGGVGTYEQYF; CDR3 DNA: TGTGCCAGCAGCTTCCTGGCAGGCGGGGTAGGGACCTACGAGCAGTACTTC
J gene: TRBJ1-1; CDR3 length: 16; V gene: TRBV5-1; D gene: .; clone size: few; CDR3 protein: CASSLYSGGRGTEAFF; CDR3 DNA: TGCGCCAGCAGCTTGTATTCGGGGGGCAGGGGAACTGAAGCTTTCTTT
J gene: TRBJ2-3; CDR3 length: 15; V gene: TRBV7-9; D gene: TRBD1; clone size: .; CDR3 protein: CASSTRQGRTDTQYF; CDR3 DNA: TGTGCCAGCAGCACGAGACAGGGCCGCACAGATACGCAGTATTTT
J gene: TRBJ2-5; CDR3 length: 14; V gene: TRBV19; D gene: TRBD2; clone size: .; CDR3 protein: CASNSGGSEETQYF; CDR3 DNA: TGTGCCAGTAATTCGGGGGGATCAGAAGAGACCCAGTACTTC
J gene: TRBJ2-7; CDR3 length: 11; V gene: TRBV7-2; D gene: .; clone size: .; CDR3 protein: CASSPSYEQYF; CDR3 DNA: TGTGCCAGCAGCCCGAGCTACGAGCAGTACTTC
J gene: TRBJ1-2; CDR3 length: 13; V gene: TRBV30; D gene: .; clone size: .; CDR3 protein: CAWRGGGDYGYTF; CDR3 DNA: TGTGCCTGGAGGGGGGGTGGGGACTATGGCTACACCTTC
J gene: TRBJ1-2; CDR3 length: 15; V gene: TRBV7-9; D gene: .; clone size: .; CDR3 protein: CASSLAEGRYYGYTF; CDR3 DNA: TGTGCCAGCAGCTTAGCGGAGGGCCGATACTATGGCTACACCTTC
J gene: TRBJ1-1; CDR3 length: 15; V gene: TRBV6-6; D gene: .; clone size: .; CDR3 protein: CASEGSRGAGTEAFF; CDR3 DNA: TGTGCCAGCGAGGGTTCTCGGGGGGCGGGCACTGAAGCTTTCTTT
J gene: TRBJ1-1; CDR3 length: 15; V gene: TRBV4-1; D gene: .; clone size: .; CDR3 protein: CASSQVMVSHTEAFF; CDR3 DNA: TGCGCCAGCAGCCAAGTTATGGTCAGTCACACTGAAGCTTTCTTT
J gene: TRBJ1-5; CDR3 length: 16; V gene: TRBV27; D gene: TRBD1; clone size: .; CDR3 protein: CASSYPPGQGGQPQHF; CDR3 DNA: TGTGCCAGCAGTTACCCACCCGGACAGGGTGGTCAGCCCCAGCATTTT
J gene: TRBJ1-2; CDR3 length: 13; V gene: TRBV14; D gene: TRBD1; clone size: .; CDR3 protein: CASSRQGARGYTF; CDR3 DNA: TGTGCCAGCAGCCGGCAGGGGGCGCGAGGCTACACCTTC
J gene: TRBJ2-3; CDR3 length: 16; V gene: TRBV2; D gene: TRBD2; clone size: .; CDR3 protein: CASRLLAGGLTDTQYF; CDR3 DNA: TGTGCCAGCAGGTTACTAGCGGGGGGGCTCACAGATACGCAGTATTTT
J gene: TRBJ2-5; CDR3 length: 17; V gene: TRBV2; D gene: .; clone size: .; CDR3 protein: CASSVGGTGLFQETQYF; CDR3 DNA: TGTGCCAGCAGTGTGGGAGGGACAGGCCTCTTCCAAGAGACCCAGTACTTC
J gene: TRBJ1-1; CDR3 length: 14; V gene: TRBV19; D gene: .; clone size: .; CDR3 protein: CASSIDREVTEAFF; CDR3 DNA: TGTGCCAGTAGTATAGACAGGGAGGTTACTGAAGCTTTCTTT
J gene: TRBJ1-1; CDR3 length: 13; V gene: TRBV13; D gene: TRBD1; clone size: .; CDR3 protein: CASSPVQGAEAFF; CDR3 DNA: TGTGCCAGCAGCCCAGTACAGGGGGCTGAAGCTTTCTTT
J gene: TRBJ2-1; CDR3 length: 20; V gene: TRBV5-1; D gene: TRBD2; clone size: .; CDR3 protein: CASTLMLTAGGQGSYNEQFF; CDR3 DNA: TGCGCCAGCACCTTAATGTTGACGGCGGGGGGGCAAGGATCCTACAATGAGCAGTTCTTC
J gene: TRBJ1-5; CDR3 length: 15; V gene: TRBV7-9; D gene: TRBD1; clone size: .; CDR3 protein: CASSDDRGGNQPQHF; CDR3 DNA: TGTGCCAGCAGCGATGACAGGGGGGGCAATCAGCCCCAGCATTTT
J gene: TRBJ1-1; CDR3 length: 15; V gene: TRBV28; D gene: .; clone size: .; CDR3 protein: CASSLGGYRNTEAFF; CDR3 DNA: TGTGCCAGCAGTTTAGGAGGGTACAGGAACACTGAAGCTTTCTTT
J gene: TRBJ1-5; CDR3 length: 16; V gene: TRBV4-3; D gene: TRBD1; clone size: .; CDR3 protein: CASSQETGQGPQPQHF; CDR3 DNA: TGCGCCAGCAGCCAAGAGACCGGACAGGGGCCCCAGCCCCAGCATTTT
J gene: TRBJ2-1; CDR3 length: 15; V gene: TRBV7-2; D gene: .; clone size: .; CDR3 protein: CASSLAGSSYNEQFF; CDR3 DNA: TGTGCCAGCAGCTTAGCGGGGAGCTCCTACAATGAGCAGTTCTTC
J gene: TRBJ2-3; CDR3 length: 15; V gene: TRBV11-2; D gene: .; clone size: .; CDR3 protein: CASRQALASTDTQYF; CDR3 DNA: TGTGCCAGCCGGCAGGCACTTGCTAGCACAGATACGCAGTATTTT
J gene: TRBJ2-1; CDR3 length: 14; V gene: TRBV29-1; D gene: TRBD1; clone size: .; CDR3 protein: CSVGQRRLGRERFF; CDR3 DNA: TGCAGCGTGGGACAGAGGCGATTGGGAAGGGAGCGGTTCTTC
J gene: TRBJ2-3; CDR3 length: 14; V gene: TRBV18; D gene: .; clone size: .; CDR3 protein: CASSPPSGTDTQYF; CDR3 DNA: TGTGCCAGCTCACCACCGTCAGGAACAGATACGCAGTATTTT
J gene: TRBJ1-6; CDR3 length: 15; V gene: TRBV7-9; D gene: .; clone size: few; CDR3 protein: CASSSNPTDNSPLHF; CDR3 DNA: TGTGCCAGCAGTTCTAACCCAACCGATAATTCACCCCTCCACTTT
J gene: TRBJ1-6; CDR3 length: 15; V gene: TRBV18; D gene: TRBD1; clone size: .; CDR3 protein: CASSPPSGGNSPLHF; CDR3 DNA: TGTGCCAGCTCACCACCATCAGGGGGCAATTCACCCCTCCACTTT
J gene: TRBJ1-5; CDR3 length: 12; V gene: TRBV9; D gene: .; clone size: .; CDR3 protein: CASSAGDQPQHF; CDR3 DNA: TGTGCCAGCAGCGCGGGGGACCAGCCCCAGCATTTT
J gene: TRBJ2-1; CDR3 length: 8; V gene: TRBV5-1; D gene: TRBD2; clone size: .; CDR3 protein: CASGGEFF; CDR3 DNA: TGCGCCAGCGGGGGGGAGTTCTTC
J gene: TRBJ1-4; CDR3 length: 15; V gene: TRBV10-2; D gene: TRBD1; clone size: .; CDR3 protein: CASRSPDRGNEKLFF; CDR3 DNA: TGCGCCAGCAGGAGCCCGGACAGGGGCAATGAAAAACTGTTTTTT
J gene: TRBJ2-3; CDR3 length: 14; V gene: TRBV6-1; D gene: .; clone size: .; CDR3 protein: CATFDSGSTDTQYF; CDR3 DNA: TGTGCCACCTTCGACAGTGGAAGCACAGATACGCAGTATTTT
J gene: TRBJ2-1; CDR3 length: 18; V gene: TRBV7-6; D gene: TRBD2; clone size: .; CDR3 protein: CASSLRAPGLEALNEQFF; CDR3 DNA: TGTGCCAGCAGCCTCAGGGCCCCGGGACTAGAGGCCCTCAATGAGCAGTTCTTC
J gene: TRBJ1-5; CDR3 length: 15; V gene: TRBV27; D gene: .; clone size: few; CDR3 protein: CASSLGRQMHQPQHF; CDR3 DNA: TGTGCCAGCAGTTTAGGGAGGCAGATGCATCAGCCCCAGCATTTT
J gene: TRBJ1-1; CDR3 length: 15; V gene: TRBV4-1; D gene: TRBD1; clone size: .; CDR3 protein: CASLSPGQGDTEAFF; CDR3 DNA: TGCGCCAGCTTATCCCCCGGACAGGGGGACACTGAAGCTTTCTTT
J gene: TRBJ2-5; CDR3 length: 16; V gene: TRBV2; D gene: TRBD2; clone size: .; CDR3 protein: CASSEAVGGGHETQYF; CDR3 DNA: TGTGCCAGCAGTGAAGCCGTAGGCGGGGGTCACGAGACCCAGTACTTC
J gene: TRBJ2-1; CDR3 length: 17; V gene: TRBV4-1; D gene: .; clone size: .; CDR3 protein: CASSLGLSRGTYNEQFF; CDR3 DNA: TGCGCCAGCAGCCTAGGTTTAAGCAGGGGAACTTACAATGAGCAGTTCTTC
J gene: TRBJ2-7; CDR3 length: 13; V gene: TRBV5-4; D gene: .; clone size: .; CDR3 protein: CASSLVGGYEQYF; CDR3 DNA: TGTGCCAGCAGCTTGGTAGGGGGCTACGAGCAGTACTTC
J gene: TRBJ2-3; CDR3 length: 14; V gene: TRBV10-3; D gene: .; clone size: .; CDR3 protein: CAITLGLNSDTQYF; CDR3 DNA: TGTGCCATAACACTGGGACTTAATAGTGATACGCAGTATTTT
J gene: TRBJ1-6; CDR3 length: 13; V gene: TRBV18; D gene: .; clone size: .; CDR3 protein: CASSSSGDSPLHF; CDR3 DNA: TGTGCCAGCTCATCCTCGGGGGACTCACCCCTCCACTTT
J gene: TRBJ2-1; CDR3 length: 17; V gene: TRBV27; D gene: TRBD1; clone size: .; CDR3 protein: CASSPDLGQSSYNEQFF; CDR3 DNA: TGTGCCAGCAGTCCAGACCTGGGACAGAGCTCCTACAATGAGCAGTTCTTC